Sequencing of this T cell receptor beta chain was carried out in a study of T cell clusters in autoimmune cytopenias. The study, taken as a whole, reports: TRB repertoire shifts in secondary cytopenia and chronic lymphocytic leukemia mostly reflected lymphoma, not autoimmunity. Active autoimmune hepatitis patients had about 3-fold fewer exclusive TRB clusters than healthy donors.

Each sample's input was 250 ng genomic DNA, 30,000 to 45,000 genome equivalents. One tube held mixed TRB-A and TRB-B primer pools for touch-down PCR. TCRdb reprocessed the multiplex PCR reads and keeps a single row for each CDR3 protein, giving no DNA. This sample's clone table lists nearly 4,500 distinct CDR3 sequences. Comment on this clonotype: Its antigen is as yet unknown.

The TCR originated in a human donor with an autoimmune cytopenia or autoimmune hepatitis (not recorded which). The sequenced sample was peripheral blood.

CDR3 in amino acids: CASSKGQDPPYEQYF. The J gene is TRBJ2-7, the V gene TRBV18; the D call from TCRdb, TRBD1, cannot be confirmed without DNA. Germline lookup yields CDR1 KGHSH and CDR2 LQKENI. The CDR3 has 15 amino acids.